This T cell receptor (beta chain) was sequenced for a study of blood T cell repertoires in COVID-19. TCRdb keeps only in-frame clones here, not all; method: immunoSEQ multiplex PCR. The sample has some 46,000 clones, approximately 85% seen once. V lost 4 bases, J lost 7 bases, and 11 bases stayed unmatched. The CDR3 contains 16 residues. Looked up from germline, CDR1 is SGHRS and CDR2 is YFSETQ. Sequenced: peripheral blood. The chain uses TRBV5-1 and TRBJ2-2, with TRBD2 identical over 9 bases. The sequence was obtained from a man between 60 and 75 years old with acute or convalescent COVID-19. As DNA, the CDR3 is TGCGCCAGCAGCCCGGGGACTAGCAGGGGAATCGGGGAGCTGTTTTTT. It is translated as CASSPGTSRGIGELFF.